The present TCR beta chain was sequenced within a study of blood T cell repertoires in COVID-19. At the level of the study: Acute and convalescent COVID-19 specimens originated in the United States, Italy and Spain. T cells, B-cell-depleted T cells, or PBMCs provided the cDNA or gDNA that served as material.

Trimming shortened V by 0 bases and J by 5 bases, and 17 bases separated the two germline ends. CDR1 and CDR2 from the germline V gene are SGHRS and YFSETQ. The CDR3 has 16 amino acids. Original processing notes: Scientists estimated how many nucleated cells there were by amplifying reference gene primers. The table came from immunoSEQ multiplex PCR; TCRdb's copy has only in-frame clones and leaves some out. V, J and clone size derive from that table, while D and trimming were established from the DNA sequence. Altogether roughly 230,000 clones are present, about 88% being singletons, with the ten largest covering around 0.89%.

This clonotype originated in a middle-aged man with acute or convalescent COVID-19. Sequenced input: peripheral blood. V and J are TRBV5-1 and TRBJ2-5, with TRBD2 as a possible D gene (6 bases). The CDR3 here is CASSLVSRVGGETQYF. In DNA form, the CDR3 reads TGCGCCAGCAGCTTGGTGTCCAGGGTAGGAGGGGAGACCCAGTACTTC.